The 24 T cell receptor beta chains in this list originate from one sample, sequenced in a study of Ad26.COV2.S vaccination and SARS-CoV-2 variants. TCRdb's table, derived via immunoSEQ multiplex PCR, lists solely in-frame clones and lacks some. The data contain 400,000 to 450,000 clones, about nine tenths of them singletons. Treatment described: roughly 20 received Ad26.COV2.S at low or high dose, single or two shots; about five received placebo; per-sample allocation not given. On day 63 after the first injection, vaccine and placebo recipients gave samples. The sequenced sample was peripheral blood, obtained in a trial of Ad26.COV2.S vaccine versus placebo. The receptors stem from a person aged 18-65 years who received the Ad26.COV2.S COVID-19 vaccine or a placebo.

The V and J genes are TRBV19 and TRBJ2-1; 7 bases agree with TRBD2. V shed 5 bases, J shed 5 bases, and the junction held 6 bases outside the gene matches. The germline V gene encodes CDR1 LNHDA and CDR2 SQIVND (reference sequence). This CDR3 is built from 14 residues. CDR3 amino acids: CASSSPGLNNEQFF. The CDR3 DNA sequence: TGTGCCAGTAGTTCACCGGGACTAAACAATGAGCAGTTCTTC.

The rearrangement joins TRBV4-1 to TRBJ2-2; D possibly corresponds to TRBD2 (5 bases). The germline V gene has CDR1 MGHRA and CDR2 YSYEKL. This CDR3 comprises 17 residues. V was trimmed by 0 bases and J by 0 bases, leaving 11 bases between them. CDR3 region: CASSQDQWRSNTGELFF. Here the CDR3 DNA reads TGCGCCAGCAGCCAAGATCAGTGGAGGTCGAACACCGGGGAGCTGTTTTTT.

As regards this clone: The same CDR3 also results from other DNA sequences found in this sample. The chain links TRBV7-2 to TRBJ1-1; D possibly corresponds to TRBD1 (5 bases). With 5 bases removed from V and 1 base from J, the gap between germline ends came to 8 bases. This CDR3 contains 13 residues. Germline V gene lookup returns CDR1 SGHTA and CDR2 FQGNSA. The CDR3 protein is CASSSGQNTEAFF. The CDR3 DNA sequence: TGTGCCAGCAGCAGCGGACAGAACACTGAAGCTTTCTTT.

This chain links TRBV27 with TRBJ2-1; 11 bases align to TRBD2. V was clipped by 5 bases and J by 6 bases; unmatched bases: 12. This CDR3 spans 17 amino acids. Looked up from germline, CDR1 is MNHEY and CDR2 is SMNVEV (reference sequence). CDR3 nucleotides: TGTGCCAGCAGTCTCGCCTCACTAGCGGGAGCTGTCAATGAGCAGTTCTTC. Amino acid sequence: CASSLASLAGAVNEQFF.

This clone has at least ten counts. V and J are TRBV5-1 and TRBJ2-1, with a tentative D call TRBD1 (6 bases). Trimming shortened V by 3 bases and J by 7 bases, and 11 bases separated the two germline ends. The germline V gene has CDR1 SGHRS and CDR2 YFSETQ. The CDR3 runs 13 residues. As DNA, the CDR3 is TGCGCCAGCAGCTGGGGGACAACGAATGAGCAGTTCTTC. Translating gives CASSWGTTNEQFF.

The CDR3, as DNA: TGTGCCAGCAGCTTGGGCGCGAACTACGAGCAGTACTTC. Protein product: CASSLGANYEQYF. The gene calls are TRBV7-9 and TRBJ2-7; D remains ambiguous. The CDR3 loop spans 13 amino acids. Germline-derived CDR1 and CDR2 are SEHNR and FQNEAQ (reference sequence). V was clipped by 3 bases and J by 3 bases, with 9 bases between them.

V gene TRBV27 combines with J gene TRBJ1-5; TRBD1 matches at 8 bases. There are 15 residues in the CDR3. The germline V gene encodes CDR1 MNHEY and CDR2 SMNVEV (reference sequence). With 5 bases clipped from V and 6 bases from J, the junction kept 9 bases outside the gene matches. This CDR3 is CASSPQGARVQPQHF. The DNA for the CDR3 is TGTGCCAGCAGTCCTCAGGGGGCGCGAGTTCAGCCCCAGCATTTT.

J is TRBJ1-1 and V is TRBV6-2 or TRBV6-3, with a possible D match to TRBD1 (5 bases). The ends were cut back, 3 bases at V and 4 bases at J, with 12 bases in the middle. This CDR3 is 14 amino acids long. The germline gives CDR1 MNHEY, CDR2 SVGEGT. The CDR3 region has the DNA TGTGCCAGCAGTTATGGAGGGGCGGGCACTGAAGCTTTCTTT. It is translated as CASSYGGAGTEAFF.

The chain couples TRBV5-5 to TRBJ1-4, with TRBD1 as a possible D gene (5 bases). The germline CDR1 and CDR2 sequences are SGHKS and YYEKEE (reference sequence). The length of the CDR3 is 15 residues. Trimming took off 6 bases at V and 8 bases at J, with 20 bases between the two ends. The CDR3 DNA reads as TGTGCCAGCACCCGGGGGACCCTCGTAGAGGAAAAACTGTTTTTT. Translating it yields CASTRGTLVEEKLFF.

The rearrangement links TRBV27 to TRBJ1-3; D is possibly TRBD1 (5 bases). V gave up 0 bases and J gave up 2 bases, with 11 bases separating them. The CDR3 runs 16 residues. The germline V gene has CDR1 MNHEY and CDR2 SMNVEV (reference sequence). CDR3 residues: CASSLSQGAAGNTIYF. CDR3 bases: TGTGCCAGCAGTTTATCTCAGGGTGCGGCTGGAAACACCATATATTTT.

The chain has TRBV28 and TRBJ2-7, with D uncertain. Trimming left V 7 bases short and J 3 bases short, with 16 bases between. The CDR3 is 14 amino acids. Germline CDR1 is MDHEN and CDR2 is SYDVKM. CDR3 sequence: CASTSSAENYEQYF. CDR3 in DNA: TGTGCCAGCACCAGCTCGGCAGAGAACTACGAGCAGTACTTC.

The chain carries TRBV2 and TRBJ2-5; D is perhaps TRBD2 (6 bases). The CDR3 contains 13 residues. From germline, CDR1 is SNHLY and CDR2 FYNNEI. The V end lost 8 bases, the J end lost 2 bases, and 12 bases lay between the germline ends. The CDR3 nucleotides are TGTGCCAGCCGGAGGGGCCCACAAGAGACCCAGTACTTC. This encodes CASRRGPQETQYF.

The CDR3 loop is CASSLQGRESEQYF. As DNA, the CDR3 is TGCGCCAGCAGCTTACAGGGGAGGGAAAGCGAGCAGTACTTC. This rearrangement joins TRBV5-1 to TRBJ2-7; the D call may be TRBD1 or TRBD2 (7 bases each). This CDR3 spans 14 amino acids. V lost 2 bases and J lost 6, with 15 bases in between. Germline V gene sequence: CDR1 SGHRS, CDR2 YFSETQ.

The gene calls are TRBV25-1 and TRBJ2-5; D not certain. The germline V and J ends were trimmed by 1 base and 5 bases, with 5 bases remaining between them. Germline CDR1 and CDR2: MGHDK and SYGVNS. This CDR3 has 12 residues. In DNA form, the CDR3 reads TGTGCCAGCAGTGAATGGGGTGAGACCCAGTACTTC. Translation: CASSEWGETQYF.

The CDR3 coding sequence is TGTGCCAGTAGTAGGTGGGCGGGAGATAACGAGCAGTACTTC. It yields the protein CASSRWAGDNEQYF. The chain couples TRBV19 to TRBJ2-7, with TRBD2 matching 7 bases. The CDR3 consists of 14 residues. V shed 4 bases, J shed 5 bases, and the junction held 8 bases outside the gene matches. Germline assignment: CDR1 LNHDA and CDR2 SQIVND (reference sequence).

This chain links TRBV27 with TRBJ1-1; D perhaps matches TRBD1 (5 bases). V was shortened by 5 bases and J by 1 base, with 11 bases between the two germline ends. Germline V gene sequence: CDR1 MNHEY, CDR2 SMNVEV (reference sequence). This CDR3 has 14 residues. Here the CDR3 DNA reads TGTGCCAGCAGTATACTTCAGGGGAACACTGAAGCTTTCTTT. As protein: CASSILQGNTEAFF.

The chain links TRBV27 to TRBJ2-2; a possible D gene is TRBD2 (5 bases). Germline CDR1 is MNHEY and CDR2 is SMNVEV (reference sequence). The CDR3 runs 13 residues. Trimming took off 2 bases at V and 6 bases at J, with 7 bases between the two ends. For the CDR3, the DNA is TGTGCCAGCAGTTTAGCGGGTTCCGGGGAGCTGTTTTTT. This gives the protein CASSLAGSGELFF.

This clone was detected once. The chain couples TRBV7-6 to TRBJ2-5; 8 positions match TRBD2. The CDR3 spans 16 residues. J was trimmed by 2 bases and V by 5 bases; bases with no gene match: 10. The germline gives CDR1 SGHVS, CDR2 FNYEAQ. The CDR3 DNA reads TGTGCCAGCAGCCAAACTAGCGGAGCCTTTCAAGAGACCCAGTACTTC. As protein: CASSQTSGAFQETQYF.

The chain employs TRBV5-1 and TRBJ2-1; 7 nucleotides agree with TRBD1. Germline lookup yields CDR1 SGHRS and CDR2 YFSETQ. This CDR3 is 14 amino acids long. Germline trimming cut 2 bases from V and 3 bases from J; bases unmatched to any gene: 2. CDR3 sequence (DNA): TGCGCCAGCAGCTTCGGACAGGACTACAATGAGCAGTTCTTC. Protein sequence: CASSFGQDYNEQFF.

The CDR3: CASSTYQETQYF. The CDR3 DNA is TGTGCCAGCAGTACGTACCAAGAGACCCAGTACTTC. The rearrangement uses TRBV28 and TRBJ2-5; D remains ambiguous. Trimming took off 5 bases at V and 0 bases at J, with 4 bases between the two ends. The CDR3 runs 12 residues. Looked up from germline, CDR1 is MDHEN and CDR2 is SYDVKM.

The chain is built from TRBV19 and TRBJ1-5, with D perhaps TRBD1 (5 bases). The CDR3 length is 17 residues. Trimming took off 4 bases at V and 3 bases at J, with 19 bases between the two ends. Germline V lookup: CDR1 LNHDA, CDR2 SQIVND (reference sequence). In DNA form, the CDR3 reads TGTGCCAGTAGTACCCATCAGGGCCCCGGCTACAATCAGCCCCAGCATTTT. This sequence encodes CASSTHQGPGYNQPQHF.

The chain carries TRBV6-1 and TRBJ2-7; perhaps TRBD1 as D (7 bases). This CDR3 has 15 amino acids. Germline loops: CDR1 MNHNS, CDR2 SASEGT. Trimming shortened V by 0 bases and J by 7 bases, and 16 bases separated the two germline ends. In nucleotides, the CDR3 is TGTGCCAGCAGTGAAGCTATGGAGGGGGCTGGGGAGCAGTACTTC. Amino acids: CASSEAMEGAGEQYF.

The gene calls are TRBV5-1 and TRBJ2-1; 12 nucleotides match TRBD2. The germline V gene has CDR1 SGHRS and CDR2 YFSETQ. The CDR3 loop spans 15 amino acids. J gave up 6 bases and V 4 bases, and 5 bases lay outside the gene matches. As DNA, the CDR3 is TGCGCCAGCAGCAACCTAGCGGGAGGGCGCAATGAGCAGTTCTTC. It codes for CASSNLAGGRNEQFF.

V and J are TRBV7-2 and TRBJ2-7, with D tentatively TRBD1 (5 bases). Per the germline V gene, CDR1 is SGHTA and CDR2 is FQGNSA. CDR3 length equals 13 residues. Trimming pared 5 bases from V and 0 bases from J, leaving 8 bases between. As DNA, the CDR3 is TGTGCCAGCAGCCGACAGTTCTCCTACGAGCAGTACTTC. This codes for CASSRQFSYEQYF. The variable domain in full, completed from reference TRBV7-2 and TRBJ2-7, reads GAGVSQSPSNKVTEKGKDVELRCDPISGHTALYWYRQSLGQGLEFLIYFQGNSAPDKSGLPSDRFSAERTGGSVSTLTIQRTQQEDSAVYLCASSRQFSYEQYFGPGTRLTVT.